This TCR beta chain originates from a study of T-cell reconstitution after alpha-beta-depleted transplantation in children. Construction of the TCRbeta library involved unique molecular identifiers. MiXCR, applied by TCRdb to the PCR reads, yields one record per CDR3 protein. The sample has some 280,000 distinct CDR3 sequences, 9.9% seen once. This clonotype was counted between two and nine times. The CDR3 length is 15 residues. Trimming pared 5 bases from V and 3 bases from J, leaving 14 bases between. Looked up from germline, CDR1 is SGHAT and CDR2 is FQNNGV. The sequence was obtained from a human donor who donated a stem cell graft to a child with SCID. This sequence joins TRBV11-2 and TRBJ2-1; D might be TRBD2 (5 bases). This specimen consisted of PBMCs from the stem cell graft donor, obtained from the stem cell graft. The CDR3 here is CASSPKAGSYNEQFF. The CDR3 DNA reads TGTGCCAGCAGCCCCAAGGCGGGTAGCTACAATGAGCAGTTCTTC.